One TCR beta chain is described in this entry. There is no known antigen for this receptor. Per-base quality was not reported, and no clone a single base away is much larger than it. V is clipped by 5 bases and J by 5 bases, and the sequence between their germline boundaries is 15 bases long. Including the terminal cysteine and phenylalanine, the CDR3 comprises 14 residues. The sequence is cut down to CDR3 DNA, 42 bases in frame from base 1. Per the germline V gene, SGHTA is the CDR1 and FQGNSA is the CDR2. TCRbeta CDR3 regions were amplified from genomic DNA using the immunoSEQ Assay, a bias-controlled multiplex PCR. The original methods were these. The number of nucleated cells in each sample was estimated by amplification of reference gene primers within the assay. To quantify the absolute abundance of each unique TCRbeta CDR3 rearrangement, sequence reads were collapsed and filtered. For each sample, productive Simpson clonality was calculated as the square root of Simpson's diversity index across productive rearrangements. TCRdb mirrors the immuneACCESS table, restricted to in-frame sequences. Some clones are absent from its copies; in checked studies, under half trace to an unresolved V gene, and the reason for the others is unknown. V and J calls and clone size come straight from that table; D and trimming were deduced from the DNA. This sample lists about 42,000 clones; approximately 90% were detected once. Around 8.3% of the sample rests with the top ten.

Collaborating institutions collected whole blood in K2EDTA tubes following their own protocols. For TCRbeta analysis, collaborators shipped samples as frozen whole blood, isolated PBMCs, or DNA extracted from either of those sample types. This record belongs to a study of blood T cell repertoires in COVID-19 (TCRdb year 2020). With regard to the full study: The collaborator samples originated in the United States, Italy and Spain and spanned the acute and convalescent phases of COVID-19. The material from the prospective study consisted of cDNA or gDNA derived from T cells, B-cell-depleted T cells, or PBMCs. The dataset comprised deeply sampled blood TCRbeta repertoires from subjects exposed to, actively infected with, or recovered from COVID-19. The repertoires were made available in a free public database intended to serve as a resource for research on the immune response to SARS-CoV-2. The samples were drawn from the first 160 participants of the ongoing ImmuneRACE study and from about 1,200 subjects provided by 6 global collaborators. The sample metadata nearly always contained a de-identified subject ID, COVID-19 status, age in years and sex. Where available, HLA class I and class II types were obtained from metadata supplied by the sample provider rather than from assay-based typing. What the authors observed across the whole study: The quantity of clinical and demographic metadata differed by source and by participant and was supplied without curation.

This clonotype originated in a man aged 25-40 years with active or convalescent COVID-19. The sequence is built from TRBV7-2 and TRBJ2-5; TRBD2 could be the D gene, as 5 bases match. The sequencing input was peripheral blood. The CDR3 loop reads CASSPARAVETQYF. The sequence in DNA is TGTGCCAGCAGCCCAGCGAGGGCAGTTGAGACCCAGTACTTC. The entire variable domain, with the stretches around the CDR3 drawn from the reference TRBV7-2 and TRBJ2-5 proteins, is GAGVSQSPSNKVTEKGKDVELRCDPISGHTALYWYRQSLGQGLEFLIYFQGNSAPDKSGLPSDRFSAERTGGSVSTLTIQRTQQEDSAVYLCASSPARAVETQYFGPGTRLLVL.